These T cell receptor beta chains were read from a single sample in a study of T cells in Graves' hyperthyroidism and ophthalmopathy. One entry per CDR3 protein results from TCRdb running MiXCR on the multiplex PCR reads. The sample records some 560,000 distinct CDR3 sequences, 13% to 15% being singletons. Sequencing was done on a sample of blood. These receptors all come from a woman aged 40 to 50 with Graves' hyperthyroidism. Both conserved end residues are part of each CDR3. The D gene is left open where the match is weak. The size of a clone is reported for some rows only, either as once, few or many, or as a class for expanded clones.

V gene: TRBV29-1
J gene: TRBJ1-4
clone size: few
D gene: NA
CDR3 DNA: TGCAGTGGACAAGGGACTAATGAAAAACTGTTTTTT
CDR3 protein: CSGQGTNEKLFF

V gene: TRBV2
J gene: TRBJ2-2
clone size: few
D gene: NA
CDR3 DNA: NA
CDR3 protein: CAGHREPDSEGVTPGSCFF

V gene: TRBV25-1
J gene: TRBJ1-2
clone size: NA
D gene: NA
CDR3 DNA: TGTGCCAGCAGTGAATCCTGGGACGGCTACACCTTC
CDR3 protein: CASSESWDGYTF

V gene: TRBV6-6
J gene: TRBJ1-2
clone size: once
D gene: NA
CDR3 DNA: TGTGCCAGCAGTTACTCGATTTGGGATACTCGAGGCTACACCTTC
CDR3 protein: CASSYSIWDTRGYTF

V gene: TRBV20-1
J gene: TRBJ2-3
clone size: NA
D gene: NA
CDR3 DNA: TGCAGTGCTTCGAATAGCGGTAGCACAGATACGCAGTATTTT
CDR3 protein: CSASNSGSTDTQYF

V gene: TRBV7-2
J gene: TRBJ1-4
clone size: many
D gene: NA
CDR3 DNA: TGTGCCAGCAAGAACACCGCCCAAAATGAAAAACTGTTTTTT
CDR3 protein: CASKNTAQNEKLFF

V gene: TRBV12-5
J gene: TRBJ2-1
clone size: NA
D gene: NA
CDR3 DNA: TGTGCTAGTGGTCCGCCGGGAGCGAGCTCCTACAATGAGCAGTTCTTC
CDR3 protein: CASGPPGASSYNEQFF

V gene: TRBV10-2
J gene: TRBJ1-2
clone size: few
D gene: TRBD1
CDR3 DNA: TGCGCCAGCAGTGAGTCCGGGACAGGCGGTGGCTACACCTTC
CDR3 protein: CASSESGTGGGYTF

V gene: TRBV28
J gene: TRBJ1-1
clone size: many
D gene: NA
CDR3 DNA: TGTGCCAGCAGACACACCCGCGCCGGGACATTGAACACTGAAGCTTTCTTT
CDR3 protein: CASRHTRAGTLNTEAFF

V gene: TRBV30
J gene: TRBJ2-2
clone size: many
D gene: NA
CDR3 DNA: TGTGCCTGGAGTAGGGGAGCGACAACGAACACCGGGGAGCTGTTTTTT
CDR3 protein: CAWSRGATTNTGELFF

V gene: TRBV11-2
J gene: TRBJ2-1
clone size: many
D gene: NA
CDR3 DNA: TGTGCCAGCAGCTTTAGGGCGGGCTCGGCGGGGTGGGATGAGCAGTTCTTC
CDR3 protein: CASSFRAGSAGWDEQFF

V gene: TRBV20-1
J gene: TRBJ2-3
clone size: many
D gene: NA
CDR3 DNA: TGCAGTGCTAGTTCGGGGAGCACAGATACGCAGTATTTT
CDR3 protein: CSASSGSTDTQYF

V gene: TRBV19
J gene: TRBJ1-4
clone size: NA
D gene: NA
CDR3 DNA: TGTGCCAGTAGTAAGGCAGTTGCTAATGAAAAACTGTTTTTT
CDR3 protein: CASSKAVANEKLFF

V gene: TRBV5-1
J gene: TRBJ2-7
clone size: many
D gene: NA
CDR3 DNA: TGCGCCAGCAGCTTGGACGAGGGGGGCGTAAGGGAGCAGTACTTC
CDR3 protein: CASSLDEGGVREQYF

V gene: TRBV2
J gene: TRBJ2-4
clone size: many
D gene: TRBD1
CDR3 DNA: TGTGCCAGCAGTGAAATGGGCCCAGACAGGGTTGCCAAAAACATTCAGTACTTC
CDR3 protein: CASSEMGPDRVAKNIQYF

V gene: TRBV5-6
J gene: TRBJ2-4
clone size: many
D gene: NA
CDR3 DNA: TGTGCCAGCAGCTTTGGGGGCGAGGCCATTCAGTACTTC
CDR3 protein: CASSFGGEAIQYF

V gene: TRBV24-1
J gene: TRBJ2-1
clone size: NA
D gene: NA
CDR3 DNA: TGTGCCACCAGTGTTACGGGGGCAGGTTACAATGAGCAGTTCTTC
CDR3 protein: CATSVTGAGYNEQFF

V gene: TRBV20-1
J gene: TRBJ2-1
clone size: many
D gene: NA
CDR3 DNA: TGCAGTGCTACCCGGACGTGGGATGAGCAGTTCTTC
CDR3 protein: CSATRTWDEQFF

V gene: TRBV6-1
J gene: TRBJ2-6
clone size: NA
D gene: NA
CDR3 DNA: TGTGCCACCAGCCCCGGGGCCAACGTCCTGACTTTC
CDR3 protein: CATSPGANVLTF

V gene: TRBV27
J gene: TRBJ1-6
clone size: NA
D gene: NA
CDR3 DNA: TGTGCCAGCAGCCGAGAGGGTTCACCCCTCCACTTT
CDR3 protein: CASSREGSPLHF

V gene: TRBV6-1
J gene: TRBJ2-7
clone size: NA
D gene: NA
CDR3 DNA: TGTGCCAGCAGTGACCGGAGGGACAGCTCCTACGAGCAGTACTTC
CDR3 protein: CASSDRRDSSYEQYF

V gene: TRBV14
J gene: TRBJ2-1
clone size: many
D gene: TRBD2
CDR3 DNA: TGTGCCAGCAGTAAAGAACTAGCGAGATACAATGAGCAGTTCTTC
CDR3 protein: CASSKELARYNEQFF

V gene: TRBV3-1
J gene: TRBJ1-3
clone size: many
D gene: NA
CDR3 DNA: TGTGCCAGCAGCGTGGGGCTGGGAAACACCATATATTTT
CDR3 protein: CASSVGLGNTIYF

V gene: TRBV7-2
J gene: TRBJ1-2
clone size: NA
D gene: NA
CDR3 DNA: TGTGCCAGCAGCTCGTGGGGACGGGACTATGGCTACACCTTC
CDR3 protein: CASSSWGRDYGYTF

V gene: TRBV20-1
J gene: TRBJ2-3
clone size: few
D gene: TRBD2
CDR3 DNA: TGCAGTGCTAGCGTATGGGGGACTAGCGGGAGGGGGCAGGTAGATACGCAGTATTTT
CDR3 protein: CSASVWGTSGRGQVDTQYF

V gene: TRBV4-1
J gene: TRBJ1-2
clone size: few
D gene: NA
CDR3 DNA: TGCGCCAGCAGCCAGAGCCAGGGATTCGGCTATGGCTACACCTTC
CDR3 protein: CASSQSQGFGYGYTF

V gene: TRBV13
J gene: TRBJ2-7
clone size: many
D gene: TRBD1
CDR3 DNA: TGTGCCAGCAGCCCCCGGACAGGGACCTACGAGCAGTACTTC
CDR3 protein: CASSPRTGTYEQYF

V gene: TRBV19
J gene: TRBJ1-4
clone size: NA
D gene: NA
CDR3 DNA: TGTGCCAGTAGTAACCCACGGAAGAATGAAAAACTGTTTTTT
CDR3 protein: CASSNPRKNEKLFF

V gene: TRBV6-1
J gene: TRBJ2-1
clone size: many
D gene: NA
CDR3 DNA: TGTGCCAGCAGTGAGCGACCGGCCCCCTACAATGAGCAGTTCTTC
CDR3 protein: CASSERPAPYNEQFF

V gene: TRBV19
J gene: TRBJ1-2
clone size: NA
D gene: NA
CDR3 DNA: TGTGCCAGTAGTACCCTAACTACAAACAGTGGCTACACCTTC
CDR3 protein: CASSTLTTNSGYTF

V gene: TRBV11-3
J gene: TRBJ1-1
clone size: many
D gene: NA
CDR3 DNA: TGTGCCAGCAGCTTCGGGACAACGAACACTGAAGCTTTCTTT
CDR3 protein: CASSFGTTNTEAFF

V gene: TRBV30
J gene: TRBJ2-3
clone size: NA
D gene: NA
CDR3 DNA: TGTGCCTGGAGTGTTAGACGAGGCACAGATACGCAGTATTTT
CDR3 protein: CAWSVRRGTDTQYF

V gene: TRBV5-5
J gene: TRBJ2-7
clone size: few
D gene: TRBD1
CDR3 DNA: TGTGCCAGCGGACGGACAGGGGAAAACGAGCAGTACTTC
CDR3 protein: CASGRTGENEQYF

V gene: TRBV5-1
J gene: TRBJ2-1
clone size: once
D gene: TRBD2
CDR3 DNA: TGCGCCAGCAGCACTCTAGCGGGAGTCCCCAATGAGCAGTTCTTC
CDR3 protein: CASSTLAGVPNEQFF

V gene: TRBV28
J gene: TRBJ2-7
clone size: many
D gene: NA
CDR3 DNA: TGTGCCAGCCGGGGGCAGATCGACGAGCAGTACTTC
CDR3 protein: CASRGQIDEQYF

V gene: TRBV7-7
J gene: TRBJ2-2
clone size: NA
D gene: NA
CDR3 DNA: TGTGCTAGCAGCCTACTAGAATCCGGGGAGCTGTTTTTT
CDR3 protein: CASSLLESGELFF

V gene: TRBV10-3
J gene: TRBJ1-6
clone size: NA
D gene: TRBD1
CDR3 DNA: TGTGCCATCAGTAAGTCGAGGGGGCCGGGGAATTCACCCCTCCACTTT
CDR3 protein: CAISKSRGPGNSPLHF

V gene: TRBV20-1
J gene: TRBJ1-3
clone size: NA
D gene: NA
CDR3 DNA: TGCAGTGCTAGAGCCTTGGCGGACACCATATATTTT
CDR3 protein: CSARALADTIYF

V gene: TRBV27
J gene: TRBJ1-6
clone size: many
D gene: TRBD1
CDR3 DNA: TGTGCCAGCAGTTTAGGGACAGCGGGGAATTCACCCCTCCACTTT
CDR3 protein: CASSLGTAGNSPLHF